These 18 T cell receptor beta chains came from one sample sequenced in a study of blood T cell repertoires in COVID-19. Clones were read by immunoSEQ multiplex PCR, and TCRdb kept only the in-frame ones, dropping some. The sample carries tens of thousands of clones, around 90% recorded once. Source material: peripheral blood. The source of these receptors is a man aged 60 to 69 with COVID-19, enrolled during active disease.

The chain carries TRBV10-3 and TRBJ2-3; 14 bases match TRBD2. The CDR3 consists of 20 residues. V lost 7 bases and J lost 1; bases outside the gene matches: 16. CDR1 and CDR2 from the germline V gene are ENHRY and SYGVKD. The DNA for the CDR3 is TGTGCCATCAATAGTGTTAACGTTGGACTAGCGGGAGGAGGCACAGATACGCAGTATTTT. Translating it yields CAINSVNVGLAGGGTDTQYF.

The chain has TRBV5-6 and TRBJ1-2, with a tentative D call TRBD1 (5 bases). In germline, CDR1 is SGHDT, CDR2 YYEEEE. Trimming took off 0 bases at V and 3 bases at J, with 9 bases between the two ends. The CDR3 length is 14 residues. CDR3 sequence reads: CASSLGGADYGYTF. The DNA of the CDR3 is TGTGCCAGCAGCTTGGGGGGCGCGGACTATGGCTACACCTTC.

The V call is TRBV6-2 or TRBV6-3, the J call TRBJ2-7, with 8 bases matching TRBD2. Germline V CDR1 and CDR2: MNHEY, SVGEGT. CDR3 length equals 13 residues. The V segment lost 4 bases and the J segment 3 bases; nucleotides outside the gene matches: 2. The CDR3 sequence is CASSLTSDYEQYF. For the CDR3, the DNA is TGTGCCAGCAGTTTGACTAGCGACTACGAGCAGTACTTC.

This chain joins TRBV19 and TRBJ1-1; D might be TRBD1 (5 bases). Germline lookup yields CDR1 LNHDA and CDR2 SQIVND (reference sequence). The germline V and J ends were trimmed by 7 bases and 4 bases, with 22 bases remaining between them. The CDR3 is 16 amino acids. The CDR3 region is CASMRQGKLEGTEAFF. CDR3 nucleotides: TGTGCCAGTATGAGGCAGGGAAAATTGGAGGGCACTGAAGCTTTCTTT.

V is TRBV7-8 and J is TRBJ2-1; D is uncertain. Germline V gene lookup returns CDR1 SGHVS and CDR2 FQNEAQ. The V and J ends lost 2 bases and 5 bases respectively, with 7 bases between them. The CDR3 covers 13 residues. The CDR3 region is CASSLNTNNEQFF. The CDR3 coding sequence is TGTGCCAGCAGCTTAAACACCAACAATGAGCAGTTCTTC.

The J gene is TRBJ2-2, the V gene TRBV19; D unresolved. Between the trimmed V and J ends, which lost 3 bases and 0 bases, there was a span of 5 bases. Germline assignment: CDR1 LNHDA and CDR2 SQIVND (reference sequence). CDR3 length: 14 amino acids. Written as DNA, the CDR3 is TGTGCCAGTAGTATCGCGGCGAACACCGGGGAGCTGTTTTTT. The encoded protein is CASSIAANTGELFF.

CDR3 DNA: TGTGCCAGCAGCAAAAGGGGACAGCCCAGGCTTATCGGTAGTAGGGGCGAAAACATTCAGTACTTC. Translating gives CASSKRGQPRLIGSRGENIQYF. The genes are TRBV21-1 and TRBJ2-4; the table's D call, TRBD1, has no DNA check behind it. TRBV21-1 is classified as a pseudogene. The CDR3 is 22 residues long.

This chain connects TRBV12-3 or TRBV12-4 to TRBJ2-7; no reliable D call. Trimming took off 2 bases at V and 5 bases at J, with 7 bases between the two ends. This CDR3 comprises 12 residues. DNA of the CDR3: TGTGCCAGCAGTTTATCGCGAAACGAGCAGTACTTC. The encoded protein is CASSLSRNEQYF.

This clone has only a few counts. V gene TRBV30 combines with J gene TRBJ1-2, with 12 bases identical to TRBD1. J was trimmed by 8 bases and V by 1 base; bases with no gene match: 5. The CDR3 extends over 14 amino acids. Looked up from germline, CDR1 is GTSNPN and CDR2 is SVGIG (reference sequence). CDR3: CAWSGGTGGEGYTF. In DNA form, the CDR3 reads TGTGCCTGGAGTGGGGGGACAGGGGGCGAAGGCTACACCTTC. Drawing the rest from reference TRBV30 and TRBJ1-2, the complete variable domain is SQTIHQWPATLVQPVGSPLSLECTVEGTSNPNLYWYRQAAGRGLQLLFYSVGIGQISSEVPQNLSASRPQDRQFILSSKKLLLSDSGFYLCAWSGGTGGEGYTFGSGTRLTVV.

This clone was seen just once. V gene TRBV18 combines with J gene TRBJ2-2; 7 bases map to TRBD1. The CDR3 is made up of 19 amino acids. From germline, CDR1 is KGHSH and CDR2 LQKENI. J lost 2 bases, V lost 2 bases, and 14 bases had no gene match. CDR3 sequence: CASSPERLGQPINTGELFF. DNA of the CDR3: TGTGCCAGCTCACCAGAGAGGCTGGGACAGCCCATCAACACCGGGGAGCTGTTTTTT.

The V call is TRBV21-1, the J call TRBJ2-1; TRBD2, as called in the table, went unchecked against the DNA. TRBV21-1 is classified as a pseudogene. This CDR3 has 22 amino acids. This CDR3 is CASSKASCPGLAGERSYNEQFF. CDR3 DNA: TGTGCCAGCAGCAAAGCAAGTTGCCCCGGACTAGCGGGAGAAAGGTCCTACAATGAGCAGTTCTTC.

The chain carries TRBV19 and TRBJ2-1, with 8 bases matching TRBD1. Germline V gene data show CDR1 as LNHDA and CDR2 as SQIVND (reference sequence). With 5 bases clipped from V and 5 bases from J, the junction kept 5 bases outside the gene matches. CDR3 length: 14 residues. The chain's CDR3 is CASSSDREDNEQFF. In DNA form, the CDR3 reads TGTGCCAGTAGTTCGGACAGGGAGGACAATGAGCAGTTCTTC.

This chain joins TRBV5-4 and TRBJ2-1; TRBD2 matches at 15 bases. Germline V gene data show CDR1 as SGHNT and CDR2 as YYREEE (reference sequence). With V trimmed by 3 bases and J by 0 bases, 10 bases remained unmatched. The CDR3 length is 20 residues. This CDR3 is CASSSPGLAGGLSSYNEQFF. The CDR3 DNA reads as TGTGCCAGCAGCTCGCCGGGACTAGCGGGAGGCTTGAGCTCCTACAATGAGCAGTTCTTC. The full variable domain, its missing parts supplied by reference TRBV5-4 and TRBJ2-1, is ETGVTQSPTHLIKTRGQQVTLRCSSQSGHNTVSWYQQALGQGPQFIFQYYREEENGRGNFPPRFSGLQFPNYSSELNVNALELDDSALYLCASSSPGLAGGLSSYNEQFFGPGTRLTVL.

The V gene is TRBV19, the J gene TRBJ1-2; TRBD1 is a possible D gene (5 bases). The CDR3 runs 13 residues. Trimming took off 3 bases at V and 4 bases at J, with 9 bases between the two ends. In germline, CDR1 is LNHDA, CDR2 SQIVND (reference sequence). CDR3 nucleotide sequence: TGTGCCAGTAGTATGCAAAGGGGCTATGGCTACACCTTC. It encodes CASSMQRGYGYTF.

V is TRBV7-9 and J is TRBJ1-4, with a tentative D call TRBD1 (5 bases). The germline V gene has CDR1 SEHNR and CDR2 FQNEAQ (reference sequence). Trimming pared 2 bases from V and 4 bases from J, leaving 11 bases between. The CDR3 sequence is 15 residues long. CDR3 nucleotide sequence: TGTGCCAGCAGCTTAATCAGGGCTTTTAATGAAAAACTGTTTTTT. It encodes CASSLIRAFNEKLFF. Full variable domain (rest looked up from reference TRBV7-9 and TRBJ1-4): DTGVSQNPRHKITKRGQNVTFRCDPISEHNRLYWYRQTLGQGPEFLTYFQNEAQLEKSRLLSDRFSAERPKGSFSTLEIQRTEQGDSAMYLCASSLIRAFNEKLFFGSGTQLSVL.

The V and J genes are TRBV13 and TRBJ1-4; 7 positions match TRBD1. Germline V gene lookup returns CDR1 PRHDT and CDR2 FYEKMQ (reference sequence). The CDR3 has 13 amino acids. Germline trimming cut 5 bases from V and 4 bases from J; bases unmatched to any gene: 1. Written as DNA, the CDR3 is TGTGCCAGCAGCCGGGACAGTAATGAAAAACTGTTTTTT. Residues: CASSRDSNEKLFF.

The gene calls are TRBV30 and TRBJ2-3; tentatively, D is TRBD2 (6 bases). The CDR3 is made up of 14 amino acids. Germline V gene data show CDR1 as GTSNPN and CDR2 as SVGIG (reference sequence). The V end lost 4 bases, the J end lost 4 bases, and 15 bases lay between the germline ends. The DNA for the CDR3 is TGTGCCTGGACGGGACTCCAAGGGGCAGATACGCAGTATTTT. It encodes CAWTGLQGADTQYF. The full variable domain, completed using reference TRBV30 and TRBJ2-3, is SQTIHQWPATLVQPVGSPLSLECTVEGTSNPNLYWYRQAAGRGLQLLFYSVGIGQISSEVPQNLSASRPQDRQFILSSKKLLLSDSGFYLCAWTGLQGADTQYFGPGTRLTVL.

The rearrangement links TRBV18 to TRBJ2-5; possibly TRBD2 for D (6 bases). Germline loops: CDR1 KGHSH, CDR2 LQKENI. The V and J ends lost 4 bases and 1 base respectively, with 7 bases between them. The CDR3 runs 13 residues. The CDR3 sequence: CASSRGIQETQYF. The CDR3 DNA reads as TGTGCCAGCTCACGCGGGATCCAAGAGACCCAGTACTTC.